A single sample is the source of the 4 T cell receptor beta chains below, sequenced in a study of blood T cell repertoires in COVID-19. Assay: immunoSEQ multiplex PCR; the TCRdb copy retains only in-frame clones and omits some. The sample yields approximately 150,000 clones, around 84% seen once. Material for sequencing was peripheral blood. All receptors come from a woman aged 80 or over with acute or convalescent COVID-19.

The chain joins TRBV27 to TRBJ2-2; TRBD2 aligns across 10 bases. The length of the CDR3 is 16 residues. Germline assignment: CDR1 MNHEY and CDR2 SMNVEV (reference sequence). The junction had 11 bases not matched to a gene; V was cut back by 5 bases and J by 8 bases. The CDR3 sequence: CASSPGLAWSSGELFF. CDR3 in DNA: TGTGCCAGCAGTCCGGGACTAGCGTGGTCGTCTGGGGAGCTGTTTTTT.

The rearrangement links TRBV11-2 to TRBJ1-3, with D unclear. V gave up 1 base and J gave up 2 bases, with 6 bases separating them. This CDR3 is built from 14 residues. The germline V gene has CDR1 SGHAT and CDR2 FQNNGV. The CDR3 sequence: CASSLAGAGNTIYF. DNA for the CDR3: TGTGCCAGCAGCTTAGCGGGAGCTGGAAACACCATATATTTT.

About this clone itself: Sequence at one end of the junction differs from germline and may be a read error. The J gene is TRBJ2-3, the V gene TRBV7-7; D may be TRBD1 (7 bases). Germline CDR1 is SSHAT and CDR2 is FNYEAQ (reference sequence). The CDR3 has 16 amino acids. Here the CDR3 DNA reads TGTGCTAGCAGCTTAGTCGCAGGGGGGAACACAGATACGCAGTATTTT. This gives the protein CASSLVAGGNTDTQYF.

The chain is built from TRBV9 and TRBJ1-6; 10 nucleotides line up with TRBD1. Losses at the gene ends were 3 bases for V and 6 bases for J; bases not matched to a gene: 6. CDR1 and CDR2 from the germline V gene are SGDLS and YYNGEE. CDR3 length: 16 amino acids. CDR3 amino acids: CASSAGTGELNSPLHF. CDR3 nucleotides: TGTGCCAGCAGCGCCGGGACAGGGGAACTTAATTCACCCCTCCACTTT.